These T cell receptor beta chains were read from a single sample in a study of OX40 agonist ivuxolimab in advanced cancers. Clones were read by immunoSEQ multiplex PCR, and TCRdb kept only the in-frame ones, dropping some. The sample has 45,000 to 50,000 clones, more than 70% seen once. This material consisted of CD4+ or CD8+ T cells sorted from blood, taken in a trial of the OX40 agonist ivuxolimab. These receptors all stem from an adult with an advanced solid tumor such as melanoma, head and neck, liver or kidney cancer. CDR3s include the opening cysteine and the closing phenylalanine or tryptophan. Each record gives: V gene, D gene, J gene, clone size, CDR3 DNA, CDR3 protein. D genes are given only for firm matches. Part of the rows lack a size; the others show once, few, many or a class for expanded clones.

TRBV28,-,TRBJ2-7,-,TGTGCCAGCAGTTCGATTTCAGGACAGAGGTACGAGCAGTACTTC,CASSSISGQRYEQYF
TRBV5-5,-,TRBJ1-2,-,TGTGCCAGCAGCTCAGTGCCCGCGGGAGGCTACACCTTC,CASSSVPAGGYTF
TRBV28,TRBD1,TRBJ1-4,-,TGTGCCAGCACCCTGTCAGGACAGGGAGAGGAAAAACTGTTTTTT,CASTLSGQGEEKLFF
TRBV11-3,TRBD2,TRBJ2-1,few,TGTGCCAGCAGACCCACTAGCGGCGGGGGGGATGAGCAGTTCTTC,CASRPTSGGGDEQFF
TRBV11-1,-,TRBJ2-1,-,TGTGCCAGCAGCTTATTCTCAGCGGCCCACGGTGAGCAGTTCTTC,CASSLFSAAHGEQFF
TRBV25-1,-,TRBJ2-3,-,TGTGCCAGCAGTATTACATTAGGGGATACGCAGTATTTT,CASSITLGDTQYF
TRBV4-3,TRBD2,TRBJ2-3,once,TGCGCCAGCAGCCAAGATGCGGGGGAGACTAGCGGGAGTGGGGCAGATACGCAGTATTTT,CASSQDAGETSGSGADTQYF
TRBV30,-,TRBJ1-5,few,TGTGCCTGGAGTGTGGGTGCCGATAACCAGCCCCAGCATTTT,CAWSVGADNQPQHF
TRBV6-5,-,TRBJ1-3,-,TGTGCCAGCAGCCCCCAAATTGGGTCGGGAAACACCATATATTTT,CASSPQIGSGNTIYF
TRBV5-4,TRBD2,TRBJ2-2,few,TGTGCCAGCAGCTTGAGGGCTAGCGGGCTCCCCGTTGGCGGGGAGCTGTTTTTT,CASSLRASGLPVGGELFF
TRBV9,TRBD2,TRBJ2-7,-,TGTGCCAGCAGCCGCGATAGCGGGAGGGCCTCTTACGAGCAGTACTTC,CASSRDSGRASYEQYF
TRBV19,-,TRBJ1-2,-,TGTGCCAGTAGTACCCCCGAGGGCGGGCACTATGGCTACACCTTC,CASSTPEGGHYGYTF
TRBV15,-,TRBJ2-3,-,TGTGCCACCAGCAGAGCTGGTAGCTCCACAGATACGCAGTATTTT,CATSRAGSSTDTQYF
TRBV2,TRBD2,TRBJ2-1,-,TGTGCCAGCACCACTGGACTAGCGGGAGGTTCAGATGAGCAGTTCTTC,CASTTGLAGGSDEQFF
TRBV1,-,TRBJ2-7,-,TGCACCAGCAGCCGGCAGGGCTTTGACCTATCTTACGAGCAGTACTTC,CTSSRQGFDLSYEQYF
TRBV5-1,TRBD2,TRBJ2-3,-,TGCGCCAGCAGCTTAGCGGGAGGGGCAGATACGCAGTATTTT,CASSLAGGADTQYF
TRBV5-1,-,TRBJ2-7,-,TGCGCCAGCAGCTTGGCCGGAGGGAGCTCCTACGAGCAGTACTTC,CASSLAGGSSYEQYF
TRBV6-6,-,TRBJ1-2,-,TGTGCCAGCAGTTATCCGTGGTTGCAGGACGGGCATCGCTACACCTTC,CASSYPWLQDGHRYTF
TRBV6-4,TRBD2,TRBJ2-1,-,TGTGCCAGCACACCCCTCTTGCGGGAGGGCGAGGATGAGCAGTTCTTC,CASTPLLREGEDEQFF
TRBV28,-,TRBJ2-2,-,TGTGCCAGCAGACCCCAAGGTCGCAAGAACACCGGGGAGCTGTTTTTT,CASRPQGRKNTGELFF
TRBV6-1,TRBD2,TRBJ2-7,-,TGTGCCAGCACCCTCGGACTAGCGGGAGATAGCGAGCAGTACTTC,CASTLGLAGDSEQYF
TRBV28,-,TRBJ2-7,-,TGTGCCAGCAGTTTATCCGAAGGACCCTACGAGCAGTACTTC,CASSLSEGPYEQYF
TRBV18,TRBD1,TRBJ2-2,-,TGTGCCAGCTCACCCCTCCGGGACAGAGCTACCGGGGAGCTGTTTTTT,CASSPLRDRATGELFF
TRBV20-1,-,TRBJ2-1,few,TGCAGTGCCCTCTGGCCGGATCAGCAGTTCTTC,CSALWPDQQFF
TRBV5-1,TRBD1,TRBJ2-1,-,TGCGCCAGCAGCTTACAGGGGGAGTACAATGAGCAGTTCTTC,CASSLQGEYNEQFF
TRBV2,-,TRBJ1-4,-,TGTGCCAGCAGTGACAGGGCAGTCGAAAAACTGTTTTTT,CASSDRAVEKLFF
TRBV7-2,-,TRBJ2-3,-,TGTGCCAGCAGCCCGCGGGGAAGCACAGATACGCAGTATTTT,CASSPRGSTDTQYF